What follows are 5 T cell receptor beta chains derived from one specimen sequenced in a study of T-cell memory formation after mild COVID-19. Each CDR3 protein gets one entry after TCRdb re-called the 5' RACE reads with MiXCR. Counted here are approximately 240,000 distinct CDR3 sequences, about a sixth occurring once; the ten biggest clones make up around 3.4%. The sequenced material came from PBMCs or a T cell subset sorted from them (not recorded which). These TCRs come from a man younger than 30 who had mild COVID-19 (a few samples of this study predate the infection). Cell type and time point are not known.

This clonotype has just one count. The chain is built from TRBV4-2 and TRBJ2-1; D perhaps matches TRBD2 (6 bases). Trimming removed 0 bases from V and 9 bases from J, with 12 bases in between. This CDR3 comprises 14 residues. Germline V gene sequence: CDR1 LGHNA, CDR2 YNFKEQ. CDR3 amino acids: CASSQEWNGGEQFF. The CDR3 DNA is TGTGCCAGCAGCCAAGAGTGGAACGGGGGTGAGCAGTTCTTC.

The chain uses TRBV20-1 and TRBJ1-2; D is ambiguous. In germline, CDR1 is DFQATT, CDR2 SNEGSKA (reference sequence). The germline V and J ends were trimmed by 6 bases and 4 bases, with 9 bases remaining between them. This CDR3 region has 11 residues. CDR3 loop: CSARPSYGYTF. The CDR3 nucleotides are TGCAGTGCCAGACCTTCCTATGGCTACACCTTC.

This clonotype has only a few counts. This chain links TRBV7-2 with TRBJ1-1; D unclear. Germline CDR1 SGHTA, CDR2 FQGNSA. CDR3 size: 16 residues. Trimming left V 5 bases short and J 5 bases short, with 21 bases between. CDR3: CASSPESHSGWTEAFF. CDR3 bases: TGTGCCAGCAGCCCGGAGAGCCATTCCGGGTGGACTGAAGCTTTCTTT. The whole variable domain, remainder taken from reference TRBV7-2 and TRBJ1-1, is GAGVSQSPSNKVTEKGKDVELRCDPISGHTALYWYRQSLGQGLEFLIYFQGNSAPDKSGLPSDRFSAERTGGSVSTLTIQRTQQEDSAVYLCASSPESHSGWTEAFFGQGTRLTVV.

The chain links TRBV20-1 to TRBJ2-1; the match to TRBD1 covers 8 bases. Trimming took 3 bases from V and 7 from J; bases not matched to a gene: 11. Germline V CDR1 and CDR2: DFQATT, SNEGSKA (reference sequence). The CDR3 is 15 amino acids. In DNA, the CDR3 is TGCAGTGCTAGGGTGAGCGCAGGGGGCATGAATGAGCAGTTCTTC. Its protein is CSARVSAGGMNEQFF.

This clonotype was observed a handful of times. This chain's CDR3 is CAWSSGSRQPQHF. The CDR3, as DNA: TGTGCCTGGAGTTCGGGGTCCAGGCAGCCCCAGCATTTT. The V call is TRBV30, the J call TRBJ1-5; D remains unclear. The CDR3 runs 13 residues. The V end lost 2 bases, the J end lost 7 bases, and 12 bases lay between the germline ends. Germline V gives CDR1 GTSNPN, CDR2 SVGIG (reference sequence).